Listed below are T cell receptor beta chains from one sample, sequenced in a study of sequential checkpoint blockade in melanoma. Profiling relied on immunoSEQ multiplex PCR, and the TCRdb table lists in-frame clones only, not all of them. The sample shows approximately 5,100 clones, approximately 32% of them seen only once. This specimen was tumor tissue (inferred from file names), taken from a patient given nivolumab and ipilimumab in sequence. Receptors originate from a human donor with melanoma. Both conserved end residues are part of each CDR3. D genes are given only for firm matches. Size values are once, few and many counts, or a class for expanded clones, and some rows have none.

>TRBV28|NA|few|TRBJ1-2
TGTGCCAGCAGGTACTCGGGAACTAACTATGGCTACACCTTC
CASRYSGTNYGYTF
>TRBV10-3|TRBD1|NA|TRBJ2-1
TGTGCCATCAGTGAGCCGGGACAGGGGATTGAGCAGTTCTTC
CAISEPGQGIEQFF
>TRBV11-3|NA|many|TRBJ2-2
TGTGCCAGCAGCTTGTTACAGGGATCCGCCGGGGAGCTGTTTTTT
CASSLLQGSAGELFF
>TRBV30|NA|NA|TRBJ2-7
TGTGCCTGGAGGAGACCCAGGGGTTTATCCTACGAGCAGTACTTC
CAWRRPRGLSYEQYF
>TRBV18|TRBD2|NA|TRBJ2-3
TGTGCCAGCTCACGAATCAGGACTAGCGGGGTCGGGACCACAGATACGCAGTATTTT
CASSRIRTSGVGTTDTQYF
>TRBV30|TRBD1|NA|TRBJ1-5
TGTGCCTGGAGCGACGGGACAGATCTTGATCAGCCCCAGCATTTT
CAWSDGTDLDQPQHF
>TRBV6-8|NA|medium-sized|TRBJ1-3
TGTGCCAGCACCTTAGGGCTAGGAAACACCATATATTTT
CASTLGLGNTIYF
>TRBV4-1|NA|NA|TRBJ1-4
TGCGCCAGCAGCCAGGACCGGGACACCCTTAATGAAAAACTGTTTTTT
CASSQDRDTLNEKLFF
>TRBV30|NA|NA|TRBJ1-1
TGTGCCTGGGCCGTCAAGGGTTCGATACCTGAAGCTTTCTTT
CAWAVKGSIPEAFF
>TRBV18|TRBD2|NA|TRBJ2-7
TGTGCCAGCTCACCAGAGGCGGGAGGGCCCTACGAGCAGTACTTC
CASSPEAGGPYEQYF
>TRBV19|NA|NA|TRBJ2-3
TGTGCCAGTAGTGTCCGGGACTCCTTAGTAGATACGCAGTATTTT
CASSVRDSLVDTQYF
>TRBV6-8|TRBD1|NA|TRBJ2-1
TGTGCCAGCAGTTACTCCTTTAAACCGACAGGGCGTCATGTGAATGAGCAGTTCTTC
CASSYSFKPTGRHVNEQFF
>TRBV6-8|NA|NA|TRBJ1-6
TGTGCCAGCAGTTACCCTATAGGGAGCTCCTATAATTCACCCCTCCACTTT
CASSYPIGSSYNSPLHF